This record looks at one T cell receptor beta chain sequence and its context. Its specific antigen is unknown. No clone much larger than this one lies a single base away; base qualities are absent. This specimen's time point label, interpreted: baseline before first vaccination. Vaccinee samples were obtained from the UK trials COV001 and COV002, which included a single-blind randomized controlled phase 2/3 trial of AZD1222 (ChAdOx1 nCoV-19) in healthy adults. For TCRbeta chain sequencing, PBMC samples were collected from trial participants at day 0 and at day 28 after the second dose. This entry is derived from a study of T cell responses to AZD1222 COVID-19 vaccine (dated by TCRdb to the early 2020s). About the investigation overall: AZD1222 recipients whose second dose came at about 4 weeks and those whose second dose came at about 12 weeks were combined into one group, since spike-specific TCR depth and breadth did not differ between the two schedules. A total of 233 trial participants underwent TCR sequencing, of whom 207 had received two doses of AZD1222 and some 25 had received two doses of the MenACWY control vaccine. Trial participants were enrolled by age into 18-55, 56-69 and 70-plus year subgroups, with around 150, 28 and 57 TCR-sequenced participants respectively.

The full study reports these points: Vaccine-associated CD4 TCRs spanned the whole spike protein, with dominant responses in regions 160-218 and 743-854. Because no samples from the day 14 peak response were available, repertoires could be characterized only after the peak T cell response. Most participants were white British and females outnumbered males, and the authors suggested that clonal diversity may have been underestimated. Conclusions about previously exposed vaccinees are limited because only five to seven AZD1222 recipients were SARS-CoV-2 seropositive at baseline. Reportedly, almost half of the unique spike-specific TCRs recognized epitopes lying outside the regions that are mutated in the B.1.351 and B.1.1.7 variants. In the small 56-69-year group, the increase in depth fell short of significance, most likely because of low power. Spike-specific TCR breadth and depth rose significantly after two AZD1222 doses compared with day 0 and with MenACWY recipients.

The CDR3 regions of human TCRbeta chains were analyzed by immunosequencing. The authors' analysis ran thus. Repertoire TCRs were checked for matches against a reference library of SARS-CoV-2-specific TCRs that had been generated using the MIRA antigen-specificity platform. Breadth was defined as the fraction of unique TCRs that were SARS-CoV-2-associated. Depth was defined as the fraction of total T cells that were SARS-CoV-2-associated. Each spike-specific TCR was assigned to its reactive spike region and to a CD4 or CD8 class using the MIRA data. Log10-transformed breadth and depth values were compared by one-way ANOVA with Sidak's multiple comparisons tests. TCRdb's version of the immuneACCESS table is confined to in-frame rearrangements and falls short of the full clone set. An unresolved V gene accounts for under half of the shortfall where checked; the remainder is of unknown origin. V and J calls and clone size come straight from that table; D and trimming were deduced from the DNA. The sample table lists 30,000 to 35,000 clones, about 86% of them with a count of one. The ten largest clonotypes hold 5.5% to 7.5% of the sample.

CDR1 and CDR2 were assigned from the germline V gene as MGHRA and YSYEKL. Including the terminal cysteine and phenylalanine, the CDR3 comprises 15 residues. Here the CDR3 DNA is all that survives: 45 bases in frame from base 1. V trim: 1 base; J trim: 2 bases; unmatched bases: 4. This sequence was found in an adult in good health. The sequence joins TRBV4-1 to TRBJ1-2; TRBD1 aligns with 7 central bases. The sequencing used peripheral blood, collected on day 0 of AZD1222 vaccination. CDR3 reads: CASSQGSGGNYGYTF. The nucleotide sequence is TGCGCCAGCAGCCAAGGATCAGGGGGGAACTATGGCTACACCTTC.